These 3 T cell receptor beta chains share one sample of origin, sequenced in a study of T cell responses to AZD1222 COVID-19 vaccine. Produced via immunoSEQ multiplex PCR; TCRdb's table is partial and in-frame only. The data contain some 99,000 clones, over 75% of them seen just once; the ten biggest clones take up approximately 17%. Sample: peripheral blood, taken on day 0 of AZD1222 vaccination. The receptors originated from an adult in good health.

Regarding this clone: One junction end disagrees with the germline gene, perhaps due to a read error. The same CDR3 also results from other DNA sequences found in this sample. This rearrangement joins TRBV3-1 (or the pseudogene TRBV3-2) to TRBJ2-6, with 8 bases lining up with TRBD2. CDR3 size: 17 residues. CDR1 is LGHDT, CDR2 YNNKEL, per germline (reference sequence). CDR3 in amino acids: CASSPPAGVTGANVLTF. DNA of the CDR3: TGTGCCAGCAGCCCCCCAGCGGGAGTGACTGGAGCCAACGTCCTGACTTTC.

This sequence joins TRBV5-6 and TRBJ2-7; 12 positions agree with TRBD2. This CDR3 region has 15 residues. Unmatched junction bases numbered 1, after V lost 1 base and J lost 2 bases. CDR1 and CDR2 (germline): SGHDT, YYEEEE. This CDR3 is CASSLTSGGPYEQYF. For the CDR3, the DNA is TGTGCCAGCAGCTTGACTAGCGGGGGGCCCTACGAGCAGTACTTC.

This chain joins TRBV12-3 or TRBV12-4 and TRBJ2-7; perhaps TRBD1 as D (6 bases). The length of the CDR3 is 13 residues. The V gene lost 7 bases and the J gene lost 7 bases, with 17 bases spanning the gap. Here the CDR3 reads CASTLDRFGEQYF. The CDR3 DNA follows: TGTGCCAGCACCCTAGACAGGTTTGGAGAGCAGTACTTC.